The 26 T cell receptor beta chains given below trace back to one sample, sequenced in a study of brain T cells in children with intractable seizures. Generated by immunoSEQ multiplex PCR, the TCRdb table keeps only in-frame clones and is missing some. The profile shows 70,000 to 90,000 clones, 93% of them singletons. Sample: peripheral blood, taken at surgery. The source is a boy under two years old with tuberous sclerosis and intractable seizures.

This rearrangement joins TRBV6-5 to TRBJ2-7; D may be TRBD1 (6 bases). V was pared by 0 bases and J by 2 bases, with 11 bases between. The CDR3 length is 15 residues. Per germline, CDR1 MNHEY and CDR2 SVGAGI. Here the CDR3 DNA reads TGTGCCAGCAGTTACTCGAAGGCAGGGGCCTACGAGCAGTACTTC. This encodes CASSYSKAGAYEQYF.

The chain carries TRBV6-6 and TRBJ2-5; D is uncertain. Trimming removed 7 bases from V and 1 base from J, with 13 bases in between. The CDR3 loop spans 14 amino acids. Germline assignment: CDR1 MNHNY and CDR2 SVGAGI (reference sequence). The DNA of the CDR3 is TGTGCCAGCACCCAAAGGGAAGCCCAAGAGACCCAGTACTTC. Translating it yields CASTQREAQETQYF.

This clone has just one count. The gene calls are TRBV10-3 and TRBJ2-1; 9 bases align to TRBD1. In germline, CDR1 is ENHRY, CDR2 SYGVKD. CDR3 size: 16 residues. The junction had 10 bases not matched to a gene; V was cut back by 4 bases and J by 6 bases. The CDR3 region has the DNA TGTGCCATCAGTGGACCGGGACAGGGTGTATTCAATGAGCAGTTCTTC. Amino acids: CAISGPGQGVFNEQFF.

This rearrangement joins TRBV5-1 to TRBJ2-3; perhaps TRBD2 as D (5 bases). CDR1 and CDR2 (germline): SGHRS, YFSETQ. The CDR3 consists of 15 residues. Trimming cost V 4 bases and J 1 base, with 13 bases left between them. The CDR3 nucleotides read TGCGCCAGCAGCGAGGACTCCGCCCGCACAGATACGCAGTATTTT. This translates into CASSEDSARTDTQYF.

CDR3 protein: CASSLVPLTGNGANVLTF. CDR3 bases: TGTGCCAGCAGCTTAGTTCCCTTGACAGGGAACGGGGCCAACGTCCTGACTTTC. The chain combines TRBV7-8 with TRBJ2-6, with 7 bases aligning to TRBD1. The CDR3 has 18 residues. Trimming took 1 base from V and 4 from J; bases not matched to a gene: 10. The germline V gene encodes CDR1 SGHVS and CDR2 FQNEAQ.

This clone has only one observation. The V and J genes are TRBV7-8 and TRBJ2-1; 9 bases match TRBD1. V shed 3 bases, J shed 2 bases, and the junction held 2 bases outside the gene matches. CDR1 is SGHVS and CDR2 is FQNEAQ in the germline V gene. This CDR3 is built from 15 residues. CDR3 protein: CASSFWDRAYNEQFF. The CDR3 DNA follows: TGTGCCAGCAGCTTCTGGGACAGGGCCTACAATGAGCAGTTCTTC.

This clone was found once. The chain combines TRBV21-1 with TRBJ1-4. TRBV21-1 constitutes a pseudogene. The CDR3 length is 17 residues. DNA of the CDR3: TGTGCCAGCAGCAAAGTGCGGGAGACAGGTCTTAATGAAAAACTGTTTTTT. This translates into CASSKVRETGLNEKLFF.

The chain combines TRBV6-4 with TRBJ2-7; D gene uncertain. From germline, CDR1 is MRHNA and CDR2 SNTAGT. V was clipped by 6 bases and J by 1 base, with 10 bases between them. The CDR3 has 13 residues. CDR3 bases: TGTGCCAGCAGACTCACGAATTCCTACGAGCAGTACTTC. It encodes CASRLTNSYEQYF.

This chain connects TRBV9 to TRBJ2-3; 10 positions agree with TRBD2. CDR3 length: 16 amino acids. V shed 3 bases, J shed 3 bases, and the junction held 7 bases outside the gene matches. The V gene's germline CDR1 is SGDLS and CDR2 YYNGEE. The CDR3 loop is CASSESGGESTDTQYF. CDR3 sequence (DNA): TGTGCCAGCAGCGAGAGCGGGGGGGAAAGTACAGATACGCAGTATTTT.

The gene calls are TRBV3-1 (or the pseudogene TRBV3-2) and TRBJ2-7, with D perhaps matching TRBD1 or TRBD2 (5 bases each). CDR3 length equals 14 residues. Germline-derived CDR1 and CDR2 are LGHDT and YNNKEL (reference sequence). Trimming removed 4 bases at V and 3 bases at J, with 13 bases between. In nucleotides, the CDR3 is TGTGCCAGCAGCCCGAAGTGGGACGACTACGAGCAGTACTTC. It encodes CASSPKWDDYEQYF.

This rearrangement joins TRBV19 to TRBJ1-6; D ambiguous. Germline loops: CDR1 LNHDA, CDR2 SQIVND (reference sequence). V gave up 3 bases and J gave up 5 bases, with 11 bases separating them. This CDR3 region has 15 residues. The chain's CDR3 is CASSIMQTDNSPLHF. The CDR3 DNA follows: TGTGCCAGTAGTATCATGCAGACGGATAATTCACCCCTCCACTTT.

The chain uses TRBV5-1 and TRBJ1-2; TRBD1 matches at 7 bases. This CDR3 is 14 amino acids long. Germline CDR1 reads SGHRS; CDR2 reads YFSETQ. V lost 0 bases and J lost 5; bases outside the gene matches: 4. The CDR3 protein is CASSLAGGEYGYTF. CDR3 DNA sequence: TGCGCCAGCAGCTTGGCAGGGGGAGAGTATGGCTACACCTTC.

This clone was observed once. The V and J genes are TRBV5-1 and TRBJ2-5; no clear D gene. The CDR3 consists of 14 residues. Between the trimmed V and J ends, which lost 0 bases and 5 bases, there was a span of 11 bases. Germline V gene data show CDR1 as SGHRS and CDR2 as YFSETQ. CDR3 in DNA: TGCGCCAGCAGCTTGGATGGGATTTGGGAGACCCAGTACTTC. Protein sequence: CASSLDGIWETQYF.

J is TRBJ1-4 and V is TRBV5-6; tentative D call: TRBD1 (6 bases). Trimming pared 3 bases from V and 7 bases from J, leaving 13 bases between. From germline, CDR1 is SGHDT and CDR2 YYEEEE. The CDR3 has 14 amino acids. The CDR3 reads CASSWQGKGEKLFF. The CDR3 coding sequence is TGTGCCAGCAGCTGGCAGGGGAAAGGTGAAAAACTGTTTTTT. The full variable domain, in which reference TRBV5-6 and TRBJ1-4 provide the parts outside the CDR3, is DAGVTQSPTHLIKTRGQQVTLRCSPKSGHDTVSWYQQALGQGPQFIFQYYEEEERQRGNFPDRFSGHQFPNYSSELNVNALLLGDSALYLCASSWQGKGEKLFFGSGTQLSVL.

The DNA of the CDR3 is TGTGCCAGCAGCCCAACTTCAACTAATGAAAAACTGTTTTTT. Its protein product is CASSPTSTNEKLFF. The chain links TRBV5-6 to TRBJ1-4; no firm D call. The CDR3 consists of 14 residues. The V end lost 4 bases, the J end lost 0 bases, and 7 bases lay between the germline ends. CDR1 and CDR2 (germline): SGHDT, YYEEEE.

V and J are TRBV5-6 and TRBJ1-2; 12 bases are a match to TRBD1. CDR3 length: 16 residues. CDR1 is SGHDT and CDR2 is YYEEEE in the germline V gene. Trimming at V came to 0 bases and at J to 5 bases, leaving 5 bases not matched to a gene. The chain's CDR3 is CASSLAGTGGSYGYTF. The CDR3 DNA reads TGTGCCAGCAGCTTGGCCGGGACAGGGGGCTCTTATGGCTACACCTTC.

A single count supports this clone. This rearrangement joins TRBV10-2 to TRBJ1-1; D is undetermined. Germline V gene sequence: CDR1 WSHSY, CDR2 SAAADI. Trimming cost V 7 bases and J 9 bases, with 24 bases left between them. This CDR3 is built from 15 residues. CDR3 nucleotide sequence: TGCGCCAGCACCCATGGTGCAGGACCCCGCAGGAAAGCTTTCTTT. The encoded protein is CASTHGAGPRRKAFF.

The chain carries TRBV15 and TRBJ1-5; D is undetermined. Trimming took 1 base from V and 4 from J, leaving 5 bases between them. Germline V gives CDR1 LNHNV, CDR2 YYDKDF (reference sequence). This CDR3 comprises 13 residues. CDR3 loop: CATSRVDNQPQHF. The CDR3 bases are TGTGCCACCAGCAGAGTGGATAATCAGCCCCAGCATTTT.

The chain couples TRBV2 to TRBJ2-1, with D possibly TRBD2 on 6 matching bases. CDR1 SNHLY and CDR2 FYNNEI come from the germline V gene. V was cut by 8 bases and J by 7 bases, with 15 bases left in between. CDR3 length equals 13 residues. Here the CDR3 DNA reads TGTGCCAGCCGTCCGCGCGGGAAGAATGAGCAGTTCTTC. Translation: CASRPRGKNEQFF.

The chain couples TRBV4-1 to TRBJ2-5, with D maybe TRBD2 (6 bases). Germline V CDR1 and CDR2: MGHRA, YSYEKL. V lost 1 base and J lost 5, with 14 bases in between. The CDR3 length is 15 residues. DNA of the CDR3: TGCGCCAGCAGCCAAGTCTGGAGGGGTGGGGAGACCCAGTACTTC. This translates into CASSQVWRGGETQYF.

The chain couples TRBV4-1 to TRBJ2-1; 11 nucleotides line up with TRBD1. This CDR3 contains 16 residues. V was pared by 5 bases and J by 3 bases, with 6 bases of the junction left unmatched. Germline CDR1 MGHRA, CDR2 YSYEKL. CDR3 region: CASSREGQGDYNEQFF. Written as DNA, the CDR3 is TGCGCCAGCAGCAGAGAGGGACAGGGGGACTACAATGAGCAGTTCTTC.

V gene TRBV24-1 combines with J gene TRBJ2-1; 13 bases map to TRBD2. The CDR3 is made up of 17 amino acids. Germline V gene lookup returns CDR1 KGHDR and CDR2 SFDVKD. Trimming cost V 4 bases and J 0 bases; bases outside gene matches: 2. CDR3 sequence: CATSDGTSGISYNEQFF. DNA for the CDR3: TGTGCCACCAGTGACGGGACTAGCGGGATCTCCTACAATGAGCAGTTCTTC.

This clone was recorded once. The rearrangement joins TRBV18 to TRBJ2-3; 9 bases match TRBD2. The V gene's germline CDR1 is KGHSH and CDR2 LQKENI. The CDR3 loop spans 17 amino acids. V trimming: 3 bases; J trimming: 1 base; junction bases outside the gene matches: 8. In DNA, the CDR3 is TGTGCCAGCTCACCCCAAGTGCGGGAGGGCGGCACAGATACGCAGTATTTT. It specifies CASSPQVREGGTDTQYF.

V is TRBV20-1 and J is TRBJ1-2; 12 nucleotides align to TRBD1. The CDR3 loop spans 11 amino acids. From germline, CDR1 is DFQATT and CDR2 SNEGSKA (reference sequence). Unmatched junction bases numbered 1, after V lost 6 bases and J lost 8 bases. The CDR3 reads CSAGTGGGYTF. In DNA form, the CDR3 reads TGCAGTGCAGGGACAGGGGGCGGCTACACCTTC.

The V gene is TRBV9, the J gene TRBJ2-5; D call uncertain. The germline gives CDR1 SGDLS, CDR2 YYNGEE. This CDR3 contains 13 residues. With 5 bases removed from V and 2 bases from J, the gap between germline ends came to 10 bases. The CDR3 bases are TGTGCCAGCAGTGTCACCCAGCAAGAGACCCAGTACTTC. The encoded protein is CASSVTQQETQYF.

The chain combines TRBV19 with TRBJ2-3, with TRBD2 identical over 8 bases. Germline CDR1 and CDR2: LNHDA and SQIVND (reference sequence). The CDR3 totals 15 residues. The ends lost 5 bases at V and 1 base at J; junction bases unmatched: 5. The CDR3 DNA reads as TGTGCCAGTAGTGTTTTGCGGGAGGGCACAGATACGCAGTATTTT. Translation gives CASSVLREGTDTQYF.